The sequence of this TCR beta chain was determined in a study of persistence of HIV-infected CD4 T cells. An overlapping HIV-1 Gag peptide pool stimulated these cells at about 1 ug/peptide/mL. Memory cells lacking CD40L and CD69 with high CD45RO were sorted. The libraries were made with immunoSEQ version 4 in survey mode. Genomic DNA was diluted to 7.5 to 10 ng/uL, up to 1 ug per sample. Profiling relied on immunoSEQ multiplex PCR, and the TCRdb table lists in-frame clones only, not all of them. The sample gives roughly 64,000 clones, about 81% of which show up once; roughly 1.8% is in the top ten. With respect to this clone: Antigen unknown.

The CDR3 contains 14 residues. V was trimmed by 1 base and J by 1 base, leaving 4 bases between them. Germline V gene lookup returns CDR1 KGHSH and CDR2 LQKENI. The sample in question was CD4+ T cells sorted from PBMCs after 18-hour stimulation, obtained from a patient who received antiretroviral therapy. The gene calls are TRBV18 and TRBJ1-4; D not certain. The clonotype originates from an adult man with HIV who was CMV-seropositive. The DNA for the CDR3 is TGTGCCAGCTCACCACTCCTAACTAATGAAAAACTGTTTTTT. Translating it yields CASSPLLTNEKLFF. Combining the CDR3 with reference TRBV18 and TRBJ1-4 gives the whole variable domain NAGVMQNPRHLVRRRGQEARLRCSPMKGHSHVYWYRQLPEEGLKFMVYLQKENIIDESGMPKERFSAEFPKEGPSILRIQQVVRGDSAAYFCASSPLLTNEKLFFGSGTQLSVL.